This entry describes one TCR beta chain. Its matching antigen is unknown. This record belongs to a study of cytomegalovirus exposure and HLA in healthy donors. Findings and caveats of the study: Per a later analysis, HLA-associated TCR beta chains showed more clonal expansion than other, equally common TCR beta chains. The study found most TCR sequences rare, yet found some public TCRs in many donors. Reports indicate that TCR beta sequences accurately predicted the HLA-A and HLA-B alleles of most subjects.

This PCR relied on a set of 60 Vbeta primers and 13 Jbeta primers. Authors' analysis steps: Among the unique TCR beta chains that a later analysis counted, about 84 million in all, about 12 million were shared. Clones were read by immunoSEQ multiplex PCR, and TCRdb kept only the in-frame ones, dropping some. V and J calls and clone size are given by that table; D and trimming were obtained from the DNA. Recorded for this sample: under 70,000 clones. The CDR3 has 15 residues. Per the germline V gene, CDR1 is LGHNA and CDR2 is YNFKEQ. The ends were cut back, 3 bases at V and 5 bases at J, with 16 bases in the middle.

The V and J genes are TRBV4-2 and TRBJ1-1; D is unclear. Sequenced sample: PBMCs. The receptor was derived from a female donor in good health and CMV-seropositive. The CDR3, as DNA: TGTGCCAGCAGCCACGGTGCAGGCCAGTTAACTGAAGCTTTCTTT. Its protein is CASSHGAGQLTEAFF.